The 30 T cell receptor beta chains below were found in one sample sequenced in a study of blood T cells in healthy people across ages. Then a second PCR, running roughly 7 to 12 cycles, was carried out with a sample-barcoded 5' primer and a J-beta primer mix. TCRdb passed the 5' RACE reads through MiXCR, listing each CDR3 protein once. Of under 800,000 distinct CDR3 sequences detected, about 42% appear once; the ten largest clones hold 20% to 25%. The source material was blood. All receptors come from a woman in her fifties or sixties in good health.

This clonotype was picked up a small number of times. The genes are TRBV4-1 and TRBJ2-1; D perhaps matches TRBD2 (5 bases). The V end lost 0 bases, the J end lost 7 bases, and 16 bases lay between the germline ends. This CDR3 has 16 amino acids. The germline V gene has CDR1 MGHRA and CDR2 YSYEKL. The CDR3 reads CASSQDKMGRRNEQFF. CDR3 DNA sequence: TGCGCCAGCAGCCAAGATAAGATGGGAAGGAGGAATGAGCAGTTCTTC.

There are a few counts of this clonotype. The rearrangement uses TRBV12-3 or TRBV12-4 and TRBJ1-1; D gene ambiguous. This CDR3 is built from 14 residues. V dropped 5 bases and J dropped 7 bases, with 17 bases sitting between them. CDR3 protein: CASSPGGQAYEAFF. CDR3 in DNA: TGTGCCAGCAGTCCTGGTGGGCAGGCCTATGAAGCTTTCTTT.

This clonotype turned up a few times. This chain uses TRBV12-3 or TRBV12-4 with TRBJ2-5; 8 bases align to TRBD2. This CDR3 is 14 amino acids long. J gave up 3 bases and V 3 bases, and 3 bases lay outside the gene matches. CDR3 in amino acids: CASSFREGKETQYF. Here the CDR3 DNA reads TGTGCCAGCAGTTTTCGGGAGGGGAAAGAGACCCAGTACTTC.

This clonotype came up a few times. The genes are TRBV5-6 and TRBJ1-5, with D possibly matching TRBD1 (5 bases). V lost 0 bases to trimming and J lost 0 bases, with 10 bases between them. CDR1 SGHDT and CDR2 YYEEEE come from the germline V gene. There are 16 residues in the CDR3. The CDR3 reads CASSLVGQTSNQPQHF. CDR3 nucleotides: TGTGCCAGCAGCTTGGTGGGGCAGACTAGCAATCAGCCCCAGCATTTT. Supplemented by reference TRBV5-6 and TRBJ1-5, the full variable domain reads DAGVTQSPTHLIKTRGQQVTLRCSPKSGHDTVSWYQQALGQGPQFIFQYYEEEERQRGNFPDRFSGHQFPNYSSELNVNALLLGDSALYLCASSLVGQTSNQPQHFGDGTRLSIL.

The chain has TRBV3-1 and TRBJ1-4; D remains unclear. The germline V gene has CDR1 LGHDT and CDR2 YNNKEL (reference sequence). The CDR3 contains 13 residues. The V and J ends lost 2 bases and 4 bases respectively, with 5 bases between them. The CDR3 nucleotides read TGTGCCAGCAGCCAAAGATTTAATGAAAAACTGTTTTTT. It is translated as CASSQRFNEKLFF.

V is TRBV6-4 and J is TRBJ1-2; D unresolved. CDR3 length: 14 residues. The germline V and J ends were trimmed by 8 bases and 2 bases, with 15 bases remaining between them. Germline V gives CDR1 MRHNA, CDR2 SNTAGT. Here the CDR3 DNA reads TGTGCCAGCGATGTTGCTCTCCCCAACTATGGCTACACCTTC. Its translation is CASDVALPNYGYTF.

The chain carries TRBV12-3 or TRBV12-4 and TRBJ2-1; 9 bases match TRBD1. This CDR3 is built from 19 residues. Unmatched junction bases numbered 13, after V lost 4 bases and J lost 0 bases. The chain's CDR3 is CASSSGTGIGRGSYNEQFF. CDR3 in DNA: TGTGCCAGCAGTTCAGGGACAGGGATAGGTCGGGGCTCCTACAATGAGCAGTTCTTC.

J is TRBJ2-1 and V is TRBV6-1, with D perhaps being TRBD1 or TRBD2 (8 bases each). The CDR3 runs 18 residues. Germline lookup yields CDR1 MNHNS and CDR2 SASEGT. V was clipped by 7 bases and J by 7 bases, with 29 bases between them. CDR3 in DNA: TGTGCCAGCACCGGACAGGGTACAAACGGGAGGGGGGGGAATGAGCAGTTCTTC. It encodes CASTGQGTNGRGGNEQFF.

V gene TRBV29-1 combines with J gene TRBJ2-7; 7 bases line up with TRBD1. The germline V gene has CDR1 SQVTM and CDR2 ANQGSEA. The CDR3 sequence is 14 residues long. V dropped 4 bases and J dropped 6; count of bases not matched to a gene: 12. The CDR3 is CSVAAAGGFGEQYF. CDR3 sequence (DNA): TGCAGCGTTGCGGCGGCAGGGGGATTTGGCGAGCAGTACTTC.

The rearrangement joins TRBV10-3 to TRBJ1-1, with D uncertain. The CDR3 has 14 amino acids. The germline V and J ends were trimmed by 6 bases and 2 bases, with 13 bases remaining between them. The germline gives CDR1 ENHRY, CDR2 SYGVKD. In nucleotides, the CDR3 is TGTGCCATCAGCGGCGGGGAGGTTAACACTGAAGCTTTCTTT. It specifies CAISGGEVNTEAFF.

The chain carries TRBV10-3 and TRBJ2-3, with 8 bases lining up with TRBD2. The V gene's germline CDR1 is ENHRY and CDR2 SYGVKD. The ends lost 6 bases at V and 0 bases at J; junction bases unmatched: 11. This CDR3 region has 17 residues. CDR3: CAIRPGLVGSSTDTQYF. As DNA, the CDR3 is TGTGCCATCAGACCGGGACTAGTGGGATCTAGCACAGATACGCAGTATTTT.

V and J are TRBV4-2 and TRBJ2-5, with TRBD1 matching over 7 bases. CDR3 length equals 13 residues. The germline V gene has CDR1 LGHNA and CDR2 YNFKEQ. V lost 8 bases to trimming and J lost 5 bases; unmatched junction nucleotides: 8. CDR3 in DNA: TGTGCCAGCGGAATACTAGGGGGCGAGACCCAGTACTTC. Protein: CASGILGGETQYF.

This chain joins TRBV6-5 and TRBJ2-1; D may be TRBD1 or TRBD2 (5 bases each). Germline CDR1 reads MNHEY; CDR2 reads SVGAGI. The CDR3 loop spans 18 amino acids. Trimming took 3 bases from V and 0 from J, leaving 18 bases between them. The CDR3 is CASSYGPGSGRSYNEQFF. CDR3 coding DNA: TGTGCCAGCAGTTATGGTCCGGGGTCAGGGCGCTCCTACAATGAGCAGTTCTTC.

This chain links TRBV6-1 with TRBJ2-1, with 9 nucleotides matching TRBD2. Germline CDR1 is MNHNS and CDR2 is SASEGT. Unmatched junction bases numbered 5, after V lost 0 bases and J lost 8 bases. This CDR3 is built from 15 residues. For the CDR3, the DNA is TGTGCCAGCAGTGAAGCTGGGCGGGGGGGCTATGAGCAGTTCTTC. This translates into CASSEAGRGGYEQFF.

The chain is built from TRBV28 and TRBJ2-1; D could derive from TRBD1 or TRBD2 (5 bases each). The CDR3 consists of 14 residues. Germline V gene sequence: CDR1 MDHEN, CDR2 SYDVKM. The V end was cut by 6 bases, the J end by 7 bases, with 16 bases between. The CDR3 reads CASRVRGQTNEQFF. The CDR3 DNA follows: TGTGCCAGCAGGGTGAGGGGCCAAACGAATGAGCAGTTCTTC.

The table lists this clonotype with many counts. The chain recombines TRBV19 with TRBJ1-5; D ambiguous. The germline CDR1 and CDR2 sequences are LNHDA and SQIVND (reference sequence). The CDR3 loop spans 12 amino acids. V lost 2 bases and J 4 bases, leaving 3 bases between the germline ends. Here the CDR3 reads CASSIRNQPQHF. The CDR3 DNA sequence: TGTGCCAGTAGTATACGAAATCAGCCCCAGCATTTT.

The chain recombines TRBV3-1 with TRBJ1-2; no reliable D call. V shed 0 bases and J shed 8 bases, with 13 bases lying between them. There are 14 residues in the CDR3. In germline, CDR1 is LGHDT, CDR2 YNNKEL (reference sequence). The CDR3 DNA reads as TGTGCCAGCAGCCAAGATGGACGGGTCGGAGGCTACACCTTC. Amino acid sequence: CASSQDGRVGGYTF.

Written as DNA, the CDR3 is TGCAGCGTGCCGGGACAGGGGTTCGAGCAGTACTTC. Translating gives CSVPGQGFEQYF. The chain couples TRBV29-1 to TRBJ2-5; the match to TRBD1 covers 10 bases. Judging by the DNA end, TRBJ2-7 fits better; the J call may be wrong. Germline CDR1 SQVTM, CDR2 ANQGSEA. This CDR3 is built from 12 residues.

This clonotype was found many times. V gene TRBV29-1 combines with J gene TRBJ2-7; either TRBD1 or TRBD2 may supply D (5 bases each). Germline CDR1 and CDR2: SQVTM and ANQGSEA. The CDR3 length is 14 residues. V dropped 2 bases and J dropped 0 bases, with 11 bases sitting between them. In nucleotides, the CDR3 is TGCAGCGTTGAAAGGTCAGGGAGCTCCTACGAGCAGTACTTC. Its translation is CSVERSGSSYEQYF.

V is TRBV5-6 and J is TRBJ2-7, with 11 bases identical to TRBD2. Per the germline V gene, CDR1 is SGHDT and CDR2 is YYEEEE. The junction had 3 bases not matched to a gene; V was cut back by 3 bases and J by 1 base. This CDR3 region has 15 residues. The CDR3 sequence: CASSWGLAESYEQYF. The CDR3 region has the DNA TGTGCCAGCAGCTGGGGACTAGCGGAATCCTACGAGCAGTACTTC.

This clonotype has only a few counts. The genes are TRBV6-2 or TRBV6-3 and TRBJ2-5, with 10 bases that match TRBD1. There are 16 residues in the CDR3. Germline CDR1 and CDR2: MNHEY and SVGEGT. V lost 5 bases to trimming and J lost 4 bases; unmatched junction nucleotides: 10. CDR3 coding DNA: TGTGCCAGCAGTCACCAGACAGGGGGCGTAGGAGAGACCCAGTACTTC. This encodes CASSHQTGGVGETQYF.

About this clonotype: One junction end disagrees with the germline gene, perhaps due to a read error. This chain connects TRBV7-9 to TRBJ2-3; weak D call: TRBD2 (6 bases). This CDR3 region has 15 residues. Germline CDR1 SEHNR, CDR2 FQNEAQ (reference sequence). The CDR3, as DNA: TGTGCCAGCAGCTTAATCGCTAGCGACACAGGTACGCAGTATTTT. The encoded protein is CASSLIASDTGTQYF.

This sequence joins TRBV7-2 and TRBJ2-7; D perhaps matches TRBD1 (6 bases). V was trimmed by 2 bases and J by 3 bases, leaving 14 bases between them. This CDR3 region has 15 residues. The germline V gene encodes CDR1 SGHTA and CDR2 FQGNSA. The CDR3 nucleotides are TGTGCCAGCAGCTTACCGTTGGGGACACGCTACGAGCAGTACTTC. It specifies CASSLPLGTRYEQYF.

The chain couples TRBV6-5 to TRBJ1-2; 9 nucleotides agree with TRBD1. The CDR3 totals 13 residues. V trimming: 4 bases; J trimming: 8 bases; junction bases outside the gene matches: 5. Germline V gene lookup returns CDR1 MNHEY and CDR2 SVGAGI. The CDR3 region is CASSFGTGKGYTF. CDR3 DNA: TGTGCCAGCAGTTTTGGGACAGGGAAGGGCTACACCTTC.

This rearrangement joins TRBV7-9 to TRBJ2-1, with TRBD1 identical over 9 bases. The CDR3 runs to 13 residues. V was pared by 11 bases and J by 6 bases, with 8 bases of the junction left unmatched. The germline V gene has CDR1 SEHNR and CDR2 FQNEAQ (reference sequence). The CDR3 loop reads CAGNRQGGNEQFF. For the CDR3, the DNA is TGTGCCGGCAACAGACAGGGGGGCAATGAGCAGTTCTTC.

On this clonotype: A clone one base away is much larger, so this may be a read error. The chain employs TRBV4-3 and TRBJ2-1, with D possibly TRBD2 on 5 matching bases. Germline loops: CDR1 LGHNA, CDR2 YSLEER. The CDR3 loop spans 15 amino acids. The CDR3 region is CASSQERTFYNGQFF. The CDR3 DNA reads TGCGCCAGCAGCCAAGAACGGACTTTTTACAATGGGCAGTTCTTC.

This chain links TRBV13 with TRBJ2-3; TRBD2 aligns across 10 bases. With 5 bases clipped from V and 4 bases from J, the junction kept 9 bases outside the gene matches. The germline gives CDR1 PRHDT, CDR2 FYEKMQ (reference sequence). The CDR3 contains 16 residues. CDR3 coding DNA: TGTGCCAGCAGCCCCAGTCTAGCGGGAGCCGCAGATACGCAGTATTTT. It specifies CASSPSLAGAADTQYF.

This clonotype appeared a few times. The chain recombines TRBV7-3 with TRBJ2-3; 7 bases match TRBD1. V gave up 4 bases and J gave up 0 bases; unmatched junction bases: 13. Germline CDR1 SGHTA, CDR2 FQGTGA. This CDR3 spans 18 amino acids. Here the CDR3 reads CASSYSHWDSSSTDTQYF. DNA of the CDR3: TGTGCCAGCAGCTACTCCCATTGGGACAGCTCTAGCACAGATACGCAGTATTTT.

The chain couples TRBV7-3 to TRBJ2-3, with TRBD1 as a possible D gene (5 bases). The CDR3 covers 15 residues. Germline CDR1 and CDR2: SGHTA and FQGTGA. V lost 0 bases and J lost 4, with 11 bases in between. CDR3 in amino acids: CASSLTFDRPDTQYF. The CDR3, as DNA: TGTGCCAGCAGCTTAACGTTCGACAGACCAGATACGCAGTATTTT.

In its sample, this clonotype was seen a few times. This sequence joins TRBV5-1 and TRBJ2-3; 7 nucleotides align to TRBD1. The CDR3 contains 17 residues. The J segment lost 5 bases and the V segment lost 1 base, leaving 13 bases of the junction unmatched. From germline, CDR1 is SGHRS and CDR2 YFSETQ. The CDR3 here is CASSLSLLQGPGDTQYF. Written as DNA, the CDR3 is TGCGCCAGCAGCTTGTCCCTCTTACAGGGGCCGGGAGATACGCAGTATTTT. Full variable domain (remainder filled in from reference TRBV5-1 and TRBJ2-3): KAGVTQTPRYLIKTRGQQVTLSCSPISGHRSVSWYQQTPGQGLQFLFEYFSETQRNKGNFPGRFSGRQFSNSRSEMNVSTLELGDSALYLCASSLSLLQGPGDTQYFGPGTRLTVL.